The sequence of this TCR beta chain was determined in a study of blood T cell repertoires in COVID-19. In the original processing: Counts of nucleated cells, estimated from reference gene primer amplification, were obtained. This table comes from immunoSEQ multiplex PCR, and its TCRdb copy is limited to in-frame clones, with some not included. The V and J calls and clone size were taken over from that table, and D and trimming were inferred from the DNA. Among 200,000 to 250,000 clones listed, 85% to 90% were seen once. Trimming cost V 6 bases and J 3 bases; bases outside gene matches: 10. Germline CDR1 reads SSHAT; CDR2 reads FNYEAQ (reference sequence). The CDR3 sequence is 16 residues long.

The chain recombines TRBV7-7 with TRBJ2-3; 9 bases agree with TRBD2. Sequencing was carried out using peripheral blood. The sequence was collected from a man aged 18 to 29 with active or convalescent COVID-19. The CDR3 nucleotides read TGTGCCAGCAGTTCAGGGATAGCGGGGGTTACAGATACGCAGTATTTT. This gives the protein CASSSGIAGVTDTQYF.